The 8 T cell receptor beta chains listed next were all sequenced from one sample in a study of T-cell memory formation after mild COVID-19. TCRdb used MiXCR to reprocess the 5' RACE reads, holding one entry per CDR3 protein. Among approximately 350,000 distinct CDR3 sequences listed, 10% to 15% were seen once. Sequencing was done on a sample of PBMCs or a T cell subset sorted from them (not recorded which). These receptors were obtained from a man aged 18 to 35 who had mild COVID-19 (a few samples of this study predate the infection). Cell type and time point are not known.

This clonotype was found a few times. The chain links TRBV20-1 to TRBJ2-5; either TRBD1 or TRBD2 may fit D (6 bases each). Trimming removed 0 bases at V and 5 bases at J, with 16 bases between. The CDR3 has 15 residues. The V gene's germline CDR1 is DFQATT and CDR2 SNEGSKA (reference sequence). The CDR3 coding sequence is TGCAGTGCTAGAGATCCAAGGGGGGCCCGGGAGACCCAGTACTTC. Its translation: CSARDPRGARETQYF.

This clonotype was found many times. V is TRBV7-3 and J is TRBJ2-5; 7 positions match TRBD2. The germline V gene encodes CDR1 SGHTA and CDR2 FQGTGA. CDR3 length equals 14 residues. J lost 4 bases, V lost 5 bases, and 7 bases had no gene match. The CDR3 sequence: CASSPSGVGETQYF. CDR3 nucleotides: TGTGCCAGCAGCCCAAGCGGGGTTGGAGAGACCCAGTACTTC. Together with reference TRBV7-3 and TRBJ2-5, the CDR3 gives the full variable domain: GAGVSQTPSNKVTEKGKYVELRCDPISGHTALYWYRQSLGQGPEFLIYFQGTGAADDSGLPNDRFFAVRPEGSVSTLKIQRTERGDSAVYLCASSPSGVGETQYFGPGTRLLVL.

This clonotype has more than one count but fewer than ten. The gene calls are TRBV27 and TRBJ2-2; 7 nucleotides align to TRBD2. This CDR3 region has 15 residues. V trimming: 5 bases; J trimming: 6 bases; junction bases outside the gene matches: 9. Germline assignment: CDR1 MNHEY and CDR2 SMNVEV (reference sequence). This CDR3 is CASSPLRGGAGELFF. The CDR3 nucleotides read TGTGCCAGCAGTCCACTGCGGGGAGGGGCCGGGGAGCTGTTTTTT.

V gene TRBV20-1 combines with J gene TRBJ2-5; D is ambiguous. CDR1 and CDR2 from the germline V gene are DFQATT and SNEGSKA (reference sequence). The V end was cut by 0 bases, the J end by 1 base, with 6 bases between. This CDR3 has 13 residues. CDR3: CSAREGSQETQYF. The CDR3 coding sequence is TGCAGTGCTAGAGAGGGTAGCCAAGAGACCCAGTACTTC.

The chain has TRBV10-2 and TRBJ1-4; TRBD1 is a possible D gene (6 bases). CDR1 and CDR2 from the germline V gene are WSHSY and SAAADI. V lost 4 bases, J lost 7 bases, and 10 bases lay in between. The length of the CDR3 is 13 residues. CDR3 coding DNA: TGCGCCAGCAGTGTTACAGGGCGTGAAAAACTGTTTTTT. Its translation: CASSVTGREKLFF.

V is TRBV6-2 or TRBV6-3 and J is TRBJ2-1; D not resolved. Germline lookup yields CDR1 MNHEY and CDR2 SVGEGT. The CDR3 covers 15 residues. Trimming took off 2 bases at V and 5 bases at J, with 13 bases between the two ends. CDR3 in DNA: TGTGCCAGCAGTTACCCGGCAGCTTCGGACAATGAGCAGTTCTTC. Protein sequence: CASSYPAASDNEQFF.

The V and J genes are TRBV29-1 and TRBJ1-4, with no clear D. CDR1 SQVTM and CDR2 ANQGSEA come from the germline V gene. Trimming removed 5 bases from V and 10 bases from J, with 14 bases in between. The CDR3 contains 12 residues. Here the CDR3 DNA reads TGCAGCGTTAGGAGGGAGCGCGGAAAACTGTTTTTT. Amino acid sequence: CSVRRERGKLFF.

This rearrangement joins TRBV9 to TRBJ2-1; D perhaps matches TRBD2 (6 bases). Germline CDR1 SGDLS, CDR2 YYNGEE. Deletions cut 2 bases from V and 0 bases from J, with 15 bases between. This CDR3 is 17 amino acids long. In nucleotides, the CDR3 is TGTGCCAGCAGCGTCAGGACTACACCGAGCTCCTACAATGAGCAGTTCTTC. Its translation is CASSVRTTPSSYNEQFF.